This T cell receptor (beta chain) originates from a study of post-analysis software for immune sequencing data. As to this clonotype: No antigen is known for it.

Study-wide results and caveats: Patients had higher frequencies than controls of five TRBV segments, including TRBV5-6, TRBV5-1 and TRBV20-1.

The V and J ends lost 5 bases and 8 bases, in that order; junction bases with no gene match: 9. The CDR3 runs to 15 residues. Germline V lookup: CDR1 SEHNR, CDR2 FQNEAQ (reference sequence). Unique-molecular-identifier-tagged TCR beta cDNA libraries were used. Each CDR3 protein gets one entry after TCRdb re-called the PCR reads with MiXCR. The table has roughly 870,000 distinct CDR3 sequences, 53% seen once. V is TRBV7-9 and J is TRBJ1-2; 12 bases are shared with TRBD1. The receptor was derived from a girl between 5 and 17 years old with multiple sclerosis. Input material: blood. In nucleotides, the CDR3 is TGTGCCAGCAGCCAACCGGGACAGGGGGCAGGAGGCTACACCTTC. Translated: CASSQPGQGAGGYTF.